This is a list of T cell receptor beta chains from one sample in a study of T cell responses to AZD1222 COVID-19 vaccine. Data came from immunoSEQ multiplex PCR; TCRdb stores just in-frame clones and leaves some out. The sample lists roughly 100,000 clones; around nine tenths were seen once. The specimen was peripheral blood, collected on day 0 of AZD1222 vaccination. The receptors shown here come from an adult in good health. Both conserved end residues are trimmed from each CDR3.

j_call v_call cdr3_aa
TRBJ2-2 TRBV7-3 ASSPRTGGPGELF
TRBJ2-1 TRBV5-8 ASSLGTGNNEQF
TRBJ2-5 TRBV3-1/TRBV3-2 ASSRASSVKETQY
TRBJ2-1 TRBV7-2 ASSPQPHGFYNEQF
TRBJ1-6 TRBV3-1/TRBV3-2 ASGYSPLH
TRBJ2-5 TRBV6-5 ASSYSANRGRETQY
TRBJ2-5 TRBV12-3/TRBV12-4 ASSGQLQETQY
TRBJ2-6 TRBV7-9 ASSPQGAHGANVLT
TRBJ2-5 TRBV12-3/TRBV12-4 ASSLEETQY
TRBJ1-2 TRBV9 ASSVDGALGYGYT
TRBJ2-1 TRBV7-2 ASSSQSSYNEQF
TRBJ1-1 TRBV7-2 ASSLVRVTMNTEAF
TRBJ2-5 TRBV6-2/TRBV6-3 ASSSFQEYQETQY
TRBJ2-1 TRBV18 ASSPRAGEFNEQF
TRBJ1-2 TRBV7-9 ASSSAGQTTGYT
TRBJ2-1 TRBV9 ASSVAGLAGNEQF